The entry that follows covers one TCR beta chain sequence. Its antigen is as yet unknown. The V end lost 8 bases, the J end lost 8 bases, and 19 bases lay between the germline ends. This CDR3 spans 13 amino acids. Germline values: CDR1 SGHDN, CDR2 FVKESK. Expressed TCRB transcripts were sequenced after all isolated RNA was converted to cDNA. This table comes from immunoSEQ multiplex PCR, and its TCRdb copy is limited to in-frame clones, with some not included. There are 600,000 to 700,000 clones in the sample; around 15% occur only once, and 0.022% lies in the top ten. The sample belongs to a study of beta chain features in type 1 diabetes. The study's findings and limits: HLA effects on TCRB rearrangement stayed unresolved here. All four CD4+ subsets from Type 1 diabetes patients carried moderately but significantly shorter TCRB CDR3s. Reads derived from cDNA could over-represent cells showing high TCR expression.

The chain uses TRBV14 and TRBJ2-7; tentative D call: TRBD1 (6 bases). The source of this sequence is a young man with type 1 diabetes. The sample comprised naive CD4+ T cells from blood. CDR3 amino acids: CASSPGHFFKQYF. The DNA for the CDR3 is TGTGCCAGCTCCCCGGGACACTTTTTTAAGCAGTACTTC.